The 23 T cell receptor beta chains listed next were all sequenced from one sample in a study of blood T cell repertoires in COVID-19. Profiling relied on immunoSEQ multiplex PCR, and the TCRdb table lists in-frame clones only, not all of them. The profile covers 95,000 to 110,000 clones, with over 70% appearing a single time and around 15% taken by the ten largest. Sequencing was done on a sample of peripheral blood. The source is a man aged 50-60 years with acute or convalescent COVID-19.

The gene calls are TRBV6-5 and TRBJ2-7; a possible D gene is TRBD2 (5 bases). The CDR3 is 13 amino acids. Trimming pared 6 bases from V and 1 base from J, leaving 10 bases between. Germline CDR1 reads MNHEY; CDR2 reads SVGAGI. The CDR3 DNA follows: TGTGCCAGCAGGGCTCCGGGATCCTACGAGCAGTACTTC. Translating gives CASRAPGSYEQYF.

The CDR3 DNA reads TGTGCCAGCAGCGTAGCATGGGGGGTTGATTCCTCCTACAATGAGCAGTTCTTC. Its translation is CASSVAWGVDSSYNEQFF. The chain employs TRBV9 and TRBJ2-1, with TRBD2 as a possible D gene (6 bases). V lost 0 bases and J lost 0, with 16 bases in between. CDR1 is SGDLS, CDR2 YYNGEE, per germline. The CDR3 has 18 amino acids.

This clone was recorded a few times. DNA for the CDR3: TGTGCCTGGGCCGACGGACAGTATTCACCCCTCCACTTT. This codes for CAWADGQYSPLHF. The gene calls are TRBV30 and TRBJ1-6, with a tentative D call TRBD1 (6 bases). CDR3 length equals 13 residues. Per the germline V gene, CDR1 is GTSNPN and CDR2 is SVGIG (reference sequence). Trimming stripped 5 bases from V and 8 bases from J, with 13 bases between.

This chain uses TRBV27 with TRBJ2-7; 8 positions match TRBD2. Germline lookup yields CDR1 MNHEY and CDR2 SMNVEV (reference sequence). The V gene end was trimmed by 3 bases and the J gene end by 2 bases; junction bases not matched to a gene: 3. The CDR3 length is 14 residues. The CDR3 region is CASSFGGETYEQYF. The CDR3 nucleotides read TGTGCCAGCAGTTTCGGGGGGGAAACCTACGAGCAGTACTTC.

The chain employs TRBV6-5 and TRBJ2-7; 9 bases map to TRBD1. The CDR3 runs 13 residues. CDR1 is MNHEY and CDR2 is SVGAGI in the germline V gene. J gave up 4 bases and V 9 bases, and 7 bases lay outside the gene matches. The CDR3 nucleotides are TGTGCCAGTCCGGGACAGGGTAGATACGAGCAGTACTTC. Translated: CASPGQGRYEQYF.

The J gene is TRBJ1-1, the V gene TRBV19, with unresolved D. Germline assignment: CDR1 LNHDA and CDR2 SQIVND (reference sequence). V lost 1 base, J lost 0 bases, and 12 bases lay in between. The CDR3 spans 16 residues. CDR3: CASSIGRPPVNTEAFF. DNA for the CDR3: TGTGCCAGTAGTATAGGCAGGCCCCCAGTGAACACTGAAGCTTTCTTT.

The chain employs TRBV28 and TRBJ1-5; TRBD1 aligns across 7 bases. The CDR3 length is 14 residues. Germline lookup yields CDR1 MDHEN and CDR2 SYDVKM. V gave up 7 bases and J gave up 0 bases; unmatched junction bases: 3. CDR3 amino acids: CASKRDSSNQPQHF. The CDR3 DNA reads as TGTGCCAGCAAACGGGACAGTAGCAATCAGCCCCAGCATTTT.

V usage is TRBV21-1 and J usage is TRBJ1-5. TRBV21-1 is deemed a pseudogene. CDR3 length: 13 residues. CDR3 coding DNA: TGTGCCAGCAGCAAATTACGGAATCAGCCCCAGCATTTT. Translation gives CASSKLRNQPQHF.

The chain has TRBV11-2 and TRBJ2-7; perhaps TRBD1 as D (6 bases). The germline V gene encodes CDR1 SGHAT and CDR2 FQNNGV. V dropped 5 bases and J dropped 3 bases, with 11 bases sitting between them. The CDR3 is 13 residues long. CDR3 region: CASSPLGGYEQYF. In DNA, the CDR3 is TGTGCCAGCAGCCCTCTAGGGGGCTACGAGCAGTACTTC. Drawing the rest from reference TRBV11-2 and TRBJ2-7, the complete variable domain is EAGVAQSPRYKIIEKRQSVAFWCNPISGHATLYWYQQILGQGPKLLIQFQNNGVVDDSQLPKDRFSAERLKGVDSTLKIQPAKLEDSAVYLCASSPLGGYEQYFGPGTRLTVT.

The rearrangement uses TRBV29-1 and TRBJ1-1; TRBD1 aligns across 10 bases. Per the germline V gene, CDR1 is SQVTM and CDR2 is ANQGSEA. V lost 6 bases, J lost 11 bases, and 15 bases stayed unmatched. This CDR3 is 14 amino acids long. The CDR3 is CSVAGQGRRELAFF. DNA for the CDR3: TGCAGCGTAGCGGGACAGGGGAGAAGGGAATTGGCTTTCTTT.

The DNA for the CDR3 is TGTGCCAGCAGTTCGACAGGGTTTCGAGAGACCCAGTACTTC. Translation gives CASSSTGFRETQYF. V usage is TRBV6-2 or TRBV6-3 and J usage is TRBJ2-5; 7 bases agree with TRBD1. CDR1 is MNHEY, CDR2 SVGEGT, per germline. CDR3 length: 14 amino acids. Germline trimming cut 4 bases from V and 4 bases from J; bases unmatched to any gene: 6.

The genes are TRBV5-5 and TRBJ2-5, with TRBD1 identical over 7 bases. This CDR3 spans 15 amino acids. Losses at the gene ends were 0 bases for V and 5 bases for J; bases not matched to a gene: 7. Germline V gene sequence: CDR1 SGHKS, CDR2 YYEKEE (reference sequence). CDR3 nucleotide sequence: TGTGCCAGCAGCTTGGTTGAGACAGGGTGGGAGACCCAGTACTTC. Its translation: CASSLVETGWETQYF.

This sequence joins TRBV24-1 and TRBJ1-2; D may be TRBD1 (5 bases). With 4 bases removed from V and 8 bases from J, the gap between germline ends came to 22 bases. CDR3 length: 16 amino acids. The V gene's germline CDR1 is KGHDR and CDR2 SFDVKD. CDR3 residues: CATSDPARGDYGGYTF. The CDR3 DNA follows: TGTGCCACCAGTGACCCCGCTCGGGGGGATTATGGCGGCTACACCTTC.

V usage is TRBV5-8 and J usage is TRBJ1-2; D is uncertain. Germline V gene lookup returns CDR1 SGHTS and CDR2 YDEGEE. The CDR3 spans 13 residues. V was trimmed by 2 bases and J by 7 bases, leaving 12 bases between them. The CDR3 DNA reads as TGTGCCAGCAGCTTACCTTCAGGTTTTGGCTACACCTTC. This codes for CASSLPSGFGYTF.

V and J are TRBV7-8 and TRBJ2-7, with D uncertain. The CDR3 runs to 13 residues. Germline loops: CDR1 SGHVS, CDR2 FQNEAQ. The V and J ends lost 5 bases and 2 bases respectively, with 10 bases between them. The CDR3 DNA sequence: TGTGCCAGCAGCCCCTCTCGAGCCTACGAGCAGTACTTC. It is translated as CASSPSRAYEQYF.

The chain has TRBV30 and TRBJ2-3; 7 positions match TRBD2. CDR3 size: 13 residues. J was trimmed by 1 base and V by 5 bases; bases with no gene match: 3. Germline lookup yields CDR1 GTSNPN and CDR2 SVGIG (reference sequence). CDR3 in amino acids: CAWLLAGTDTQYF. The CDR3 DNA reads as TGTGCCTGGCTTCTAGCGGGCACAGATACGCAGTATTTT.

The V call is TRBV30, the J call TRBJ2-1; 9 bases are shared with TRBD2. V lost 5 bases to trimming and J lost 12 bases; unmatched junction nucleotides: 8. Looked up from germline, CDR1 is GTSNPN and CDR2 is SVGIG (reference sequence). There are 12 residues in the CDR3. The CDR3 sequence: CAWLKTSGRQFF. CDR3 nucleotide sequence: TGTGCCTGGCTCAAGACTAGCGGTCGGCAGTTCTTC.

The chain couples TRBV7-2 to TRBJ2-7, with TRBD2 matching 8 bases. V trimming: 5 bases; J trimming: 5 bases; junction bases outside the gene matches: 11. The CDR3 loop spans 15 amino acids. Germline loops: CDR1 SGHTA, CDR2 FQGNSA. CDR3 in amino acids: CASSLTSGSVNEQYF. The CDR3 region has the DNA TGTGCCAGCAGCCTAACTAGCGGTTCCGTGAACGAGCAGTACTTC.

The chain links TRBV28 to TRBJ2-3, with D perhaps matching TRBD2 (5 bases). The CDR3 has 16 residues. V lost 3 bases and J lost 6, with 19 bases in between. Germline loops: CDR1 MDHEN, CDR2 SYDVKM. The CDR3 coding sequence is TGTGCCAGCAGTTTGTTCTGGAGGCGACTGTGGGATACGCAGTATTTT. Translated, it gives CASSLFWRRLWDTQYF.

This clone appeared a few times. This specimen includes other DNA sequences encoding the same CDR3. V gene TRBV30 combines with J gene TRBJ1-1; no reliable D call. CDR3 length: 12 residues. V lost 0 bases and J 5 bases, leaving 7 bases between the germline ends. Germline V gene sequence: CDR1 GTSNPN, CDR2 SVGIG (reference sequence). CDR3 nucleotides: TGTGCCTGGAGTGTACGCGGGACTGAAGCTTTCTTT. Translating it yields CAWSVRGTEAFF.

This chain uses TRBV27 with TRBJ1-6, with a weak D call TRBD1 (5 bases). CDR1 and CDR2 (germline): MNHEY, SMNVEV (reference sequence). This CDR3 is built from 14 residues. V gave up 6 bases and J gave up 7 bases, with 13 bases separating them. The chain's CDR3 is CASSHGGKNSPLHF. The CDR3, as DNA: TGTGCCAGCAGCCACGGGGGGAAAAATTCACCCCTCCACTTT.

The chain carries TRBV9 and TRBJ1-2; D is ambiguous. The ends were cut back, 5 bases at V and 8 bases at J, with 16 bases in the middle. This CDR3 is built from 13 residues. CDR1 and CDR2 (germline): SGDLS, YYNGEE. CDR3 DNA: TGTGCCAGCAGTTCCCACACCGTCCAAGGCTACACCTTC. It codes for CASSSHTVQGYTF.

The chain carries TRBV2 and TRBJ2-4; TRBD1 matches at 11 bases. V was clipped by 7 bases and J by 5 bases; unmatched bases: 7. The CDR3 is made up of 15 amino acids. CDR1 SNHLY and CDR2 FYNNEI come from the germline V gene. The CDR3 loop reads CASTPDRGRQNIQYF. The CDR3, as DNA: TGTGCCAGCACCCCGGACAGGGGGCGGCAAAACATTCAGTACTTC.